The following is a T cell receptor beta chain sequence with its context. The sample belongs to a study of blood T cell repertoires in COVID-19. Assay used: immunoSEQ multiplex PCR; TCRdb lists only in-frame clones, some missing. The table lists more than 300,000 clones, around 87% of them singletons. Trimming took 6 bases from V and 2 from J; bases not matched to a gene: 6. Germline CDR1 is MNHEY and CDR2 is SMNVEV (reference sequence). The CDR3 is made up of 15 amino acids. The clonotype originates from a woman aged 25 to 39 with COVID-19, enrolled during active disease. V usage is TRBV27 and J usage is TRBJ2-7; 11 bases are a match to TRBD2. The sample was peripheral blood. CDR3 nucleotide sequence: TGTGCCAGCAGGGGACTAGCGGCAGACCCCTACGAGCAGTACTTC. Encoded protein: CASRGLAADPYEQYF.